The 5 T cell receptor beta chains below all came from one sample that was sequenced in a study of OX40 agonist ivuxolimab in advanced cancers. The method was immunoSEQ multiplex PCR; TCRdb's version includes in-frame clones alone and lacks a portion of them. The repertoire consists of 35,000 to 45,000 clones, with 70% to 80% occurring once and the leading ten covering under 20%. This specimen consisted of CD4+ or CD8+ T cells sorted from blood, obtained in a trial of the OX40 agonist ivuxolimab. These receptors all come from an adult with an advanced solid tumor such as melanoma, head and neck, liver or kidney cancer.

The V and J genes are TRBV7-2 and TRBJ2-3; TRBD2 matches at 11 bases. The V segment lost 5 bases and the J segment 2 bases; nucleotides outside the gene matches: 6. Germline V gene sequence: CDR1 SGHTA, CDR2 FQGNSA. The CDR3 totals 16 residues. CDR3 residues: CASSAASGGYTDTQYF. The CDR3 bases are TGTGCCAGCAGCGCCGCTAGCGGGGGGTACACAGATACGCAGTATTTT. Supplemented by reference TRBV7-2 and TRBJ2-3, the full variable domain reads GAGVSQSPSNKVTEKGKDVELRCDPISGHTALYWYRQSLGQGLEFLIYFQGNSAPDKSGLPSDRFSAERTGGSVSTLTIQRTQQEDSAVYLCASSAASGGYTDTQYFGPGTRLTVL.

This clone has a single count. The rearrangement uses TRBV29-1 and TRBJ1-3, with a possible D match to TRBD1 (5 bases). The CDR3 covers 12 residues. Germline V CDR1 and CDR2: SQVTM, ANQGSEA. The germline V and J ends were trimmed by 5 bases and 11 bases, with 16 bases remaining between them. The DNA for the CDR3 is TGCAGCGTTTATTGGGGGGGGAGTGCCATATATTTT. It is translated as CSVYWGGSAIYF.

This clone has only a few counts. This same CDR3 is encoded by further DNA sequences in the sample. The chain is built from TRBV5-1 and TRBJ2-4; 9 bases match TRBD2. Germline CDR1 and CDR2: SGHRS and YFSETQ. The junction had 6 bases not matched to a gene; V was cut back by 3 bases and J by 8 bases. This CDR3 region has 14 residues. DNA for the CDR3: TGCGCCAGCAGCTCGGGACTAGCTAGGGACATTCAGTACTTC. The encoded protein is CASSSGLARDIQYF. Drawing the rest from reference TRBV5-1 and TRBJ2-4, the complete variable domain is KAGVTQTPRYLIKTRGQQVTLSCSPISGHRSVSWYQQTPGQGLQFLFEYFSETQRNKGNFPGRFSGRQFSNSRSEMNVSTLELGDSALYLCASSSGLARDIQYFGAGTRLSVL.

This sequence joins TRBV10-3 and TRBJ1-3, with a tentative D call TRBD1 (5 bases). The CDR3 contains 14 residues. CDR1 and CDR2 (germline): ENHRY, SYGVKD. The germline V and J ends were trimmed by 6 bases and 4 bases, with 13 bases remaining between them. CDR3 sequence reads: CAIRSEGTGNTIYF. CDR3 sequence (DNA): TGTGCCATCAGGTCTGAGGGGACGGGAAACACCATATATTTT.

The CDR3 DNA sequence: TGTGCCAGCAGCTTAACACACTACAATGAGCAGTTCTTC. As protein: CASSLTHYNEQFF. The rearrangement uses TRBV7-3 and TRBJ2-1; no definite D call. Deletions cut 0 bases from V and 3 bases from J, with 3 bases between. This CDR3 has 13 amino acids. The germline gives CDR1 SGHTA, CDR2 FQGTGA.